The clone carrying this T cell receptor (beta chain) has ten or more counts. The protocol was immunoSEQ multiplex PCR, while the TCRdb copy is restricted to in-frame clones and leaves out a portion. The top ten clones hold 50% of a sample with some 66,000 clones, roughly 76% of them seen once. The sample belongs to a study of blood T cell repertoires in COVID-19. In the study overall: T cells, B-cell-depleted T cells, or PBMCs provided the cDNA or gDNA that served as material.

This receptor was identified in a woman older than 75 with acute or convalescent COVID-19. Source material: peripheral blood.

In DNA form, the CDR3 reads TGTGCCAGCAGCTCCACCGGGACTAGCGAGGACAATGAGCAGTTCTTC. Its translation: CASSSTGTSEDNEQFF. The rearrangement links TRBV7-8 to TRBJ2-1; 10 positions agree with TRBD2. The V gene end was trimmed by 4 bases and the J gene end by 5 bases; junction bases not matched to a gene: 8. The CDR3 loop spans 16 amino acids. Germline CDR1 and CDR2: SGHVS and FQNEAQ. Together with reference TRBV7-8 and TRBJ2-1, the CDR3 gives the full variable domain: GAGVSQSPRYKVAKRGQDVALRCDPISGHVSLFWYQQALGQGPEFLTYFQNEAQLDKSGLPSDRFFAERPEGSVSTLKIQRTQQEDSAVYLCASSSTGTSEDNEQFFGPGTRLTVL.